This T cell receptor beta chain was observed in a study of blood T cell repertoires in COVID-19. Study overall: The origin of the acute and convalescent COVID-19 samples was the United States, Italy and Spain. Sample material is recorded as cDNA or gDNA derived from T cells, B-cell-depleted T cells, or PBMCs.

Original data processing: Estimated nucleated cell counts came from reference gene primer amplification. Sequencing used immunoSEQ multiplex PCR; TCRdb keeps in-frame clones, though not all of them. The D gene and trimming were derived from the DNA, and the V and J assignments and clone size from that table. The data show 50,000 to 70,000 clones, with about 93% seen just once and roughly 9.2% held by the top ten. The V segment lost 0 bases and the J segment 4 bases; nucleotides outside the gene matches: 9. The germline gives CDR1 SGHRS, CDR2 YFSETQ. The CDR3 extends over 17 amino acids. The sample was peripheral blood. The V and J genes are TRBV5-1 and TRBJ2-2, with 7 positions matching TRBD1. The clonotype was recovered from a woman aged 80 or over with active COVID-19. The CDR3 DNA follows: TGCGCCAGCAGCTTGGCCGGAAGGGGGCGCGGCACCGGGGAGCTGTTTTTT. Protein product: CASSLAGRGRGTGELFF. The complete variable domain, with remaining parts taken from reference TRBV5-1 and TRBJ2-2, reads KAGVTQTPRYLIKTRGQQVTLSCSPISGHRSVSWYQQTPGQGLQFLFEYFSETQRNKGNFPGRFSGRQFSNSRSEMNVSTLELGDSALYLCASSLAGRGRGTGELFFGEGSRLTVL.